These 30 T cell receptor beta chains share one sample of origin, sequenced in a study of T cells in Graves' hyperthyroidism and ophthalmopathy. Using RNA transcripts as the source, TCR beta CDR3 regions were amplified. Initially, a first-round RT-PCR of the TCR CDR3 employed the HTBI primer set. TCRdb fed the multiplex PCR reads into MiXCR, producing one record per CDR3 protein. The sample yields approximately 600,000 distinct CDR3 sequences, 15% to 20% seen once. The specimen was blood. Receptor source: a woman in her thirties with Graves' hyperthyroidism.

This CDR3 is CASSFNPSGNSYEQYF. The DNA of the CDR3 is TGTGCCAGCAGCTTCAACCCCAGCGGGAATTCCTACGAGCAGTACTTC. V gene TRBV7-9 combines with J gene TRBJ2-7; 7 nucleotides match TRBD2. Germline V gives CDR1 SEHNR, CDR2 FQNEAQ (reference sequence). Trimming removed 3 bases from V and 1 base from J; junction bases left unmatched: 9. This CDR3 has 16 amino acids.

This clonotype has only one observation. CDR3 coding DNA: TGTGCCAGCTCACGGGATCTAAAAAACACCGGGGAGCTGTTTTTT. Translation: CASSRDLKNTGELFF. The rearrangement joins TRBV18 to TRBJ2-2, with D hard to call. From germline, CDR1 is KGHSH and CDR2 LQKENI. The length of the CDR3 is 15 residues. The germline V and J ends were trimmed by 4 bases and 2 bases, with 11 bases remaining between them.

The table lists this clonotype with many counts. The chain has TRBV11-2 and TRBJ1-5, with 7 bases matching TRBD1. Germline CDR1 SGHAT, CDR2 FQNNGV. The J segment lost 3 bases and the V segment lost 2 bases, leaving 10 bases of the junction unmatched. The CDR3 extends over 17 amino acids. CDR3 in amino acids: CASSLSSVGTDNQPQHF. CDR3 bases: TGTGCCAGCAGCTTATCATCGGTGGGGACAGACAATCAGCCCCAGCATTTT.

This clonotype was recorded at least ten times. V gene TRBV10-1 combines with J gene TRBJ1-5, with D tentatively TRBD1 (5 bases). The V gene's germline CDR1 is WNHNN and CDR2 SYGVQD (reference sequence). The CDR3 contains 15 residues. Between the trimmed V and J ends, which lost 5 bases and 9 bases, there was a span of 20 bases. The DNA of the CDR3 is TGCGCCAGCAGTCACCGACAGCTCCCCCTCCGGCCCCAGCATTTT. It codes for CASSHRQLPLRPQHF.

This clonotype was seen a few times. J is TRBJ1-1 and V is TRBV6-5; no firm D call. Germline V gene lookup returns CDR1 MNHEY and CDR2 SVGAGI. The ends were cut back, 2 bases at V and 7 bases at J, with 11 bases in the middle. This CDR3 has 13 amino acids. CDR3 sequence (DNA): TGTGCCAGCAGTTACGGTCTGGGAAATGAAGCTTTCTTT. Translating it yields CASSYGLGNEAFF.

The rearrangement joins TRBV29-1 to TRBJ2-5; 14 positions agree with TRBD2. Germline CDR1 reads SQVTM; CDR2 reads ANQGSEA. The CDR3 loop spans 15 amino acids. V was pared by 5 bases and J by 1 base, with 3 bases of the junction left unmatched. This CDR3 reads CSVSGTSGGQETQYF. Here the CDR3 DNA reads TGCAGCGTTTCTGGGACTAGCGGGGGCCAAGAGACCCAGTACTTC.

The chain uses TRBV7-2 and TRBJ1-5, with TRBD1 identical over 7 bases. The CDR3 is 13 residues long. V lost 1 base to trimming and J lost 11 bases; unmatched junction nucleotides: 5. Germline V CDR1 and CDR2: SGHTA, FQGNSA. The CDR3 sequence: CASSLDPDRSQHF. The CDR3 nucleotides read TGTGCCAGCAGCTTAGACCCGGACAGGTCCCAGCATTTT. The variable domain in full, completed from reference TRBV7-2 and TRBJ1-5, reads GAGVSQSPSNKVTEKGKDVELRCDPISGHTALYWYRQSLGQGLEFLIYFQGNSAPDKSGLPSDRFSAERTGGSVSTLTIQRTQQEDSAVYLCASSLDPDRSQHFGDGTRLSIL.

To note about this clonotype: A read error is possible here, since a much larger clone lies one base away. The V gene is TRBV27, the J gene TRBJ2-5; no clear D gene. CDR1 and CDR2 (germline): MNHEY, SMNVEV (reference sequence). CDR3 length: 14 residues. As DNA, the CDR3 is TGTGCCAGCAGTTCATTGGGCAGCCAAGAGACCCTGTACTTC. It codes for CASSSLGSQETLYF.

This clonotype was seen only a few times. At one end, the junction sequence differs from germline, possibly due to a read error. The chain has TRBV5-1 and TRBJ2-1, with D uncertain. The germline gives CDR1 SGHRS, CDR2 YFSETQ. The CDR3 contains 15 residues. The CDR3 DNA sequence: TGCGCCAGCAGCTTAGGAGCAGCCTCCGACAATGAGCAGTTCTTC. Residues: CASSLGAASDNEQFF.

The chain couples TRBV9 to TRBJ2-2; possibly TRBD2 for D (5 bases). Germline CDR1 and CDR2: SGDLS and YYNGEE. Trimming left V 0 bases short and J 8 bases short, with 11 bases between. The CDR3 consists of 14 residues. In nucleotides, the CDR3 is TGTGCCAGCAGCGTAGGATCAGCGGCGGGGGAGCTGTTTTTT. This gives the protein CASSVGSAAGELFF.

This clonotype appeared a few times. The chain employs TRBV5-5 and TRBJ2-3, with 7 bases fitting TRBD2. V gave up 6 bases and J gave up 7 bases; unmatched junction bases: 11. Germline-derived CDR1 and CDR2 are SGHKS and YYEKEE (reference sequence). The CDR3 length is 14 residues. The chain's CDR3 is CASNLSGRLNTQYF. In DNA form, the CDR3 reads TGTGCCAGCAACTTATCCGGGAGGTTGAATACGCAGTATTTT.

This clonotype occurred a few times. The chain links TRBV7-3 to TRBJ2-4, with D maybe TRBD1 (5 bases). CDR3 length: 19 residues. CDR1 SGHTA and CDR2 FQGTGA come from the germline V gene. V gave up 1 base and J gave up 1 base, with 20 bases separating them. The CDR3 here is CASSLIGVWPLFAKNIQYF. CDR3 in DNA: TGTGCCAGCAGCTTAATAGGGGTTTGGCCCCTTTTTGCCAAAAACATTCAGTACTTC.

This clonotype was detected ten times or more. This chain's CDR3 is CSARKGSGNTIYF. For the CDR3, the DNA is TGCAGCGCCCGCAAGGGCTCTGGAAACACCATATATTTT. The rearrangement uses TRBV29-1 and TRBJ1-3, with D unclear. The germline CDR1 and CDR2 sequences are SQVTM and ANQGSEA. The CDR3 length is 13 residues. V was pared by 7 bases and J by 0 bases, with 10 bases between.

This clonotype was detected ten times or more. The CDR3 region has the DNA TGTGCCAGCAGCCAACTCAGGCAGGGAGGACGTACGCAGTATTTT. Its protein product is CASSQLRQGGRTQYF. The gene calls are TRBV3-1 and TRBJ2-3, with a possible D match to TRBD2 (6 bases). The CDR3 extends over 15 amino acids. The germline V and J ends were trimmed by 2 bases and 8 bases, with 17 bases remaining between them. Looked up from germline, CDR1 is LGHDT and CDR2 is YNNKEL (reference sequence).

This clonotype showed up many times. The chain couples TRBV28 to TRBJ2-1; 8 bases agree with TRBD2. Unmatched junction bases numbered 6, after V lost 7 bases and J lost 7 bases. Germline CDR1 MDHEN, CDR2 SYDVKM. This CDR3 is 13 amino acids long. CDR3 in DNA: TGTGCCAGCAAGCCGGGACTAGTGAATGAGCAGTTCTTC. Translated: CASKPGLVNEQFF.

This clonotype was detected ten times or more. V is TRBV13 and J is TRBJ2-5, with no clear D. V lost 0 bases to trimming and J lost 6 bases, with 14 bases between them. This CDR3 comprises 15 residues. Germline CDR1 PRHDT, CDR2 FYEKMQ (reference sequence). CDR3 sequence (DNA): TGTGCCAGCAGCTTAGGCGTCGGTTCCCCCCAGACCCAGTACTTC. Encoded protein: CASSLGVGSPQTQYF.

This clonotype was counted at least ten times. The V gene is TRBV24-1, the J gene TRBJ1-5, with D perhaps TRBD1 (6 bases). The V gene's germline CDR1 is KGHDR and CDR2 SFDVKD. Trimming took 6 bases from V and 4 from J, leaving 27 bases between them. This CDR3 spans 19 amino acids. The CDR3 spells CATSPLLQGPKLLNQPQHF. DNA of the CDR3: TGTGCCACCAGTCCTTTACTACAGGGACCAAAACTCCTTAATCAGCCCCAGCATTTT.

There are a few counts of this clonotype. The V and J genes are TRBV7-2 and TRBJ1-1; unclear D gene. Trimming removed 2 bases from V and 7 bases from J, with 11 bases in between. Germline V gene data show CDR1 as SGHTA and CDR2 as FQGNSA. This CDR3 has 13 amino acids. The CDR3 DNA follows: TGTGCCAGCAGCTTAAATCTCCGGGGTGAAGCTTTCTTT. Encoded protein: CASSLNLRGEAFF.

As regards this clonotype: A much larger clone differs from this one at a single base, so this may be a read error. The conserved closing phenylalanine or tryptophan is absent in this CDR3, likely reflecting a read error. The chain recombines TRBV2 with TRBJ1-2; TRBD1 agrees at 9 bases. Germline V CDR1 and CDR2: SNHLY, FYNNEI. J gave up 4 bases and V 6 bases, and 6 bases lay outside the gene matches. CDR3 length equals 14 residues. In DNA, the CDR3 is TGTGCCAGCAGCCACCGGGACAGGGTCTATGGCTACACCTCC. It is translated as CASSHRDRVYGYTS.

This clonotype was detected many times. The genes are TRBV6-1 and TRBJ1-1; D possibly corresponds to TRBD1 (5 bases). This CDR3 region has 11 residues. Germline-derived CDR1 and CDR2 are MNHNS and SASEGT. Trimming took off 5 bases at V and 8 bases at J, with 9 bases between the two ends. The CDR3 loop reads CASSFRQEAFF. Written as DNA, the CDR3 is TGTGCCAGCAGTTTTCGACAGGAAGCTTTCTTT.

This clonotype has ten or more counts. The chain links TRBV20-1 to TRBJ1-1; TRBD1 is a possible D gene (5 bases). V was pared by 0 bases and J by 10 bases, with 15 bases between. The CDR3 sequence is 13 residues long. Germline CDR1 and CDR2: DFQATT and SNEGSKA (reference sequence). CDR3 residues: CSARDFLQAGAFF. In DNA form, the CDR3 reads TGCAGTGCTAGAGACTTTCTACAGGCGGGAGCTTTCTTT.

This clonotype was recorded a few times. V is TRBV2 and J is TRBJ2-1; tentative D call: TRBD2 (5 bases). Looked up from germline, CDR1 is SNHLY and CDR2 is FYNNEI. The V end was cut by 6 bases, the J end by 15 bases, with 24 bases between. CDR3 length: 14 amino acids. The CDR3 region is CASSETPTRLDVFF. CDR3 DNA sequence: TGTGCCAGCAGCGAAACCCCTACTAGGCTAGATGTGTTCTTC.

This clonotype showed up many times. The chain recombines TRBV20-1 with TRBJ1-1; perhaps TRBD1 as D (5 bases). The CDR3 covers 16 residues. In germline, CDR1 is DFQATT, CDR2 SNEGSKA (reference sequence). V was pared by 0 bases and J by 8 bases, with 22 bases between. The CDR3 sequence: CSARDLGEILGSEAFF. As DNA, the CDR3 is TGCAGTGCTAGAGATTTGGGGGAGATACTAGGGTCCGAAGCTTTCTTT.

The table lists this clonotype with many counts. J is TRBJ2-7 and V is TRBV28, with 8 bases lining up with TRBD2. Germline assignment: CDR1 MDHEN and CDR2 SYDVKM. With V trimmed by 3 bases and J by 0 bases, 13 bases remained unmatched. This CDR3 has 18 amino acids. Written as DNA, the CDR3 is TGTGCCAGCAGTTTCAATGGCAGAGCGGGAGTTCTCTCCTACGAGCAGTACTTC. This sequence encodes CASSFNGRAGVLSYEQYF.

The CDR3 sequence is CASSVGGHVYNEKLFF. The CDR3 DNA follows: TGTGCCAGCAGCGTAGGGGGACACGTTTATAATGAAAAACTGTTTTTT. This chain links TRBV9 with TRBJ1-4; D might be TRBD1 (6 bases). V was trimmed by 0 bases and J by 4 bases, leaving 13 bases between them. CDR3 size: 16 residues. Germline CDR1 reads SGDLS; CDR2 reads YYNGEE.

This clonotype was counted at least ten times. The J gene is TRBJ2-1, the V gene TRBV7-9; no clear D gene. This CDR3 comprises 15 residues. Germline V lookup: CDR1 SEHNR, CDR2 FQNEAQ (reference sequence). V lost 6 bases to trimming and J lost 0 bases, with 12 bases between them. CDR3: CASSPPWGSYNEQFF. Written as DNA, the CDR3 is TGTGCCAGCAGTCCGCCTTGGGGCTCCTACAATGAGCAGTTCTTC. The variable domain in full, completed from reference TRBV7-9 and TRBJ2-1, reads DTGVSQNPRHKITKRGQNVTFRCDPISEHNRLYWYRQTLGQGPEFLTYFQNEAQLEKSRLLSDRFSAERPKGSFSTLEIQRTEQGDSAMYLCASSPPWGSYNEQFFGPGTRLTVL.

This clonotype was detected ten times or more. The V gene is TRBV20-1, the J gene TRBJ2-1, with D maybe TRBD1 (5 bases). The V end lost 3 bases, the J end lost 9 bases, and 9 bases lay between the germline ends. This CDR3 is 11 amino acids long. In germline, CDR1 is DFQATT, CDR2 SNEGSKA (reference sequence). CDR3 in amino acids: CSASVRAEQFF. In nucleotides, the CDR3 is TGCAGTGCTAGTGTCAGGGCTGAGCAGTTCTTC.

This clonotype was detected a few times. The J gene is TRBJ2-2, the V gene TRBV7-9; 14 nucleotides align to TRBD2. The V gene end was trimmed by 2 bases and the J gene end by 4 bases; junction bases not matched to a gene: 3. The CDR3 covers 17 residues. Germline lookup yields CDR1 SEHNR and CDR2 FQNEAQ (reference sequence). The CDR3 is CASSLRTSGRFTGELFF. CDR3 sequence (DNA): TGTGCCAGCAGCTTAAGGACTAGCGGGAGGTTCACCGGGGAGCTGTTTTTT.

This clonotype was detected ten times or more. The rearrangement joins TRBV28 to TRBJ2-7; D not resolved. CDR1 MDHEN and CDR2 SYDVKM come from the germline V gene. CDR3 size: 13 residues. Trimming pared 5 bases from V and 0 bases from J, leaving 8 bases between. The CDR3 spells CASSGGFSYEQYF. The CDR3 bases are TGTGCCAGCAGTGGTGGCTTCTCCTACGAGCAGTACTTC.

This clonotype was seen more than once but under ten times. The chain is built from TRBV6-1 and TRBJ1-5, with 8 bases fitting TRBD1. The CDR3 extends over 15 amino acids. V shed 4 bases, J shed 6 bases, and the junction held 8 bases outside the gene matches. Germline assignment: CDR1 MNHNS and CDR2 SASEGT. The CDR3 coding sequence is TGTGCCAGCAGTGCGGCCCGGACAGGGACTCAGCCCCAGCATTTT. As protein: CASSAARTGTQPQHF.